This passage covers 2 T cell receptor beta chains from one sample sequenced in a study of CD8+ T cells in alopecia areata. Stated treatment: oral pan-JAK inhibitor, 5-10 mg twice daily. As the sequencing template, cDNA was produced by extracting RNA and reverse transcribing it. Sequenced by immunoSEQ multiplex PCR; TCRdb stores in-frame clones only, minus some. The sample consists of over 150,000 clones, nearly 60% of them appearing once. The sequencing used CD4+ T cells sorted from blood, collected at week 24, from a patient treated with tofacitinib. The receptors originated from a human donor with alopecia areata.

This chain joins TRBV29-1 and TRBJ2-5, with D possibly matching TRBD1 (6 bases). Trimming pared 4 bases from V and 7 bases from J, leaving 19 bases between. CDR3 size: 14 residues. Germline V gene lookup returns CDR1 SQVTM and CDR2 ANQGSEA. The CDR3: CSVAYKAGVGTQYF. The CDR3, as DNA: TGCAGCGTTGCCTACAAGGCAGGGGTTGGGACCCAGTACTTC.

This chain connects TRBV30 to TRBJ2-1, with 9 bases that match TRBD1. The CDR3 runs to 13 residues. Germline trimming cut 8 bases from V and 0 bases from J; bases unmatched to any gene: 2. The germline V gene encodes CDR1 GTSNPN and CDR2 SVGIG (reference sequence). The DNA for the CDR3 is TGTGCCGGACAGGGGAGCTCCTACAATGAGCAGTTCTTC. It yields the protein CAGQGSSYNEQFF.